This entry features one T cell receptor beta chain sequence. These data are taken from a study of blood T cell repertoires in COVID-19. Study-level information: The United States, Italy and Spain provided the acute and convalescent COVID-19 samples.

Profiled with immunoSEQ multiplex PCR; TCRdb holds only in-frame clones, not every one. This sample yields 150,000 to 200,000 clones, of which 80% to 90% are seen a single time; less than 15% belongs to the top ten. The junction had 8 bases not matched to a gene; V was cut back by 7 bases and J by 2 bases. Germline values: CDR1 MNHEY, CDR2 SMNVEV (reference sequence). The CDR3 is 16 amino acids. Enrolled during active infection, Seattle patients were then followed longitudinally. J is TRBJ2-6 and V is TRBV27, with 7 bases matching TRBD1. This clonotype originated in a woman aged 80 or over with COVID-19, enrolled during active disease. Sequences were obtained from peripheral blood. CDR3 nucleotides: TGTGCCAGCAAAAAGCGAGGGGGCACTGGGGCCAACGTCCTGACTTTC. Encoded protein: CASKKRGGTGANVLTF.